The T cell receptor beta chain described here comes from a study of blood T cell repertoires in COVID-19. Data came from immunoSEQ multiplex PCR; TCRdb stores just in-frame clones and leaves some out. The top ten clones hold about 0.94% of a sample with some 280,000 clones, 89% of them seen once. J lost 6 bases, V lost 6 bases, and 5 bases had no gene match. Germline CDR1 is LNHDA and CDR2 is SQIVND (reference sequence). The CDR3 covers 13 residues. The V call is TRBV19, the J call TRBJ1-5, with TRBD1 identical over 7 bases. The source of this sequence is a woman aged 35 to 49 who had recovered from COVID-19. The specimen sequenced was peripheral blood. The CDR3 reads CASSDREGQPQHF. In DNA form, the CDR3 reads TGTGCCAGTAGCGACAGGGAAGGTCAGCCCCAGCATTTT.